This TCR beta chain was profiled in a study of T-cell memory formation after mild COVID-19. This clonotype was seen more than once but under ten times. Its antigen is undetermined. TCRdb re-analysed the 5' RACE reads in MiXCR, keeping a single row per CDR3 protein. The profile shows nearly 250,000 distinct CDR3 sequences, 15% of them singletons. Study results and caveats: Some clones that responded turned up in pre-infection memory, which suggests that cross-reactive memory joined in.

Trimming took off 2 bases at V and 9 bases at J, with 11 bases between the two ends. The CDR3 extends over 13 amino acids. The V gene's germline CDR1 is MNHEY and CDR2 SVGEGT. This clonotype was sampled from an adult woman who had mild COVID-19 (a few samples of this study predate the infection). Cell type and time point are not known. The genes are TRBV6-2 or TRBV6-3 and TRBJ1-5, with TRBD1 as a possible D gene (5 bases). Material: PBMCs or a T cell subset sorted from them (not recorded which). The CDR3 DNA reads TGTGCCAGCAGTTACGGGGGGATTAGGCCCCAGCATTTT. Protein sequence: CASSYGGIRPQHF.